A selection of T cell receptor beta chains follows, all from one sample in a study of shared clonotypes between healthy human individuals. Profiled with immunoSEQ multiplex PCR; TCRdb holds only in-frame clones, not every one. The sample lists under 1,900,000 clones, less than 99% occurring once. Sequenced material: naive CD4+ T cells sorted from blood. Every receptor here comes from a man aged 25 to 40 in good health. CDR3s include the opening cysteine and the closing phenylalanine or tryptophan. A D gene is named only where the DNA matches it firmly. Not every row has a clone size; where given, it reads once, few, many or a size class.

. 13 . TRBJ2-7 TRBV28 CAITPGVSYEQYF TGTGCCATTACCCCGGGGGTCTCCTACGAGCAGTACTTC
. 15 TRBD1 TRBJ1-2 TRBV6-1 CATATGTANKYGYTF TGTGCCACGGCGACCGGGACAGCCAATAAGTATGGCTACACCTTC
. 16 . TRBJ1-1 TRBV27 CASAVGGAGPGTEAFF TGTGCCAGTGCGGTGGGGGGCGCCGGTCCTGGGACTGAAGCTTTCTTT
. 15 TRBD1 TRBJ2-1 TRBV11-3 CASSLETTGPQEQFF TGTGCCAGCAGCTTAGAAACGACAGGGCCCCAAGAGCAGTTCTTC
. 15 . TRBJ1-5 TRBV28 CASSTPWGSNQPQHF TGTGCCAGCAGTACCCCCTGGGGGAGCAATCAGCCCCAGCATTTT
. 18 TRBD2 TRBJ2-1 TRBV7-3 CASSSTSGLAGPEVEQFF TGTGCCAGCAGCTCCACCTCGGGACTAGCGGGTCCGGAGGTTGAGCAGTTCTTC
. 13 . TRBJ1-5 TRBV29-1 CSVTRGLNQPQHF TGCAGCGTTACCCGGGGCCTCAATCAGCCCCAGCATTTT
. 13 . TRBJ2-7 TRBV15 CATSSNRDYEQYF TGTGCCACCAGCAGTAACAGGGACTACGAGCAGTACTTC
once 13 TRBD1 TRBJ2-5 TRBV7-2 CASRGQAQGTQYF TGTGCCAGCAGGGGACAGGCACAGGGGACCCAGTACTTC
once 19 . TRBJ2-4 TRBV30 CAWSVHLEGGSLAKNIQYF TGTGCCTGGAGTGTACATCTGGAGGGAGGAAGCCTAGCCAAAAACATTCAGTACTTC
. 15 TRBD2 TRBJ2-7 TRBV15 CATSIGLAGAYEQYF TGTGCCACCAGCATCGGACTAGCGGGAGCCTACGAGCAGTACTTC
. 13 TRBD1 TRBJ1-2 TRBV6-1 CASRGTATYGYTF TGTGCCAGCAGGGGGACAGCAACCTATGGCTACACCTTC
. 13 . TRBJ2-3 TRBV29-1 CSVETVATDTQYF TGCAGCGTTGAAACAGTAGCCACAGATACGCAGTATTTT